This T cell receptor beta chain was recorded in a study of blood T cell repertoires in COVID-19. J lost 5 bases, V lost 0 bases, and 4 bases had no gene match. The germline gives CDR1 LGHNA, CDR2 YSLEER. The CDR3 runs 15 residues. Profiled with immunoSEQ multiplex PCR; TCRdb holds only in-frame clones, not every one. The data contain just over 150,000 clones, around 84% of them singletons. This receptor was taken from a woman between 45 and 60 years old with acute or convalescent COVID-19. This sequence joins TRBV4-3 and TRBJ1-1; 9 bases line up with TRBD1. Sequencing input: peripheral blood. CDR3 DNA: TGCGCCAGCAGCCAAGAGACAGGGGGTCTAACTGAAGCTTTCTTT. This codes for CASSQETGGLTEAFF.